One sample yielded the 13 T cell receptor beta chains listed below, sequenced in a study of tumor and adjacent non-tumor tissue in lung cancer. The library came from three nested PCR rounds adapted from ARM-PCR protocols. TCRdb re-derived calls from the multiplex PCR reads in MiXCR, one entry per CDR3 protein. The repertoire consists of about 200,000 distinct CDR3 sequences, with about two thirds occurring once and the leading ten covering approximately 26%. RNA was extracted from bulk tissue without any cell sorting. Sequences were obtained from lung tumor tissue. These receptors all come from a man aged 55 to 70 with non-small cell lung cancer.

Details on this clonotype: Germline and junction disagree at one end, which may indicate a read error. CDR3 region: CASTIKGIGTIAVYEQYF. Here the CDR3 DNA reads TGTGCCAGCACCATAAAGGGAATTGGGACTATCGCAGTTTACGAGCAATACTTC. This chain uses TRBV6-1 with TRBJ2-7, with TRBD2 matching 7 bases. CDR1 is MNHNS and CDR2 is SASEGT in the germline V gene. This CDR3 is built from 18 residues.

Of note for this clonotype: Because it lacks the conserved phenylalanine or tryptophan at the end, this CDR3 is likely a read error. The chain uses TRBV11-2 and TRBJ1-6; 7 positions agree with TRBD1. The CDR3 sequence is 16 residues long. Germline assignment: CDR1 SGHAT and CDR2 FQNNGV. The CDR3 sequence is CASSLRQDRSYSALHY. The CDR3 DNA is TGTGCCAGCAGCCTACGACAGGACAGGTCTTATTCAGCCCTCCACTAT.

Concerning this clonotype itself: A clone one base away is much larger, so this may be a read error. This sequence joins TRBV20-1 and TRBJ1-1; possible D gene TRBD1, 6 bases. The germline V gene encodes CDR1 DFQATT and CDR2 SNEGSKA (reference sequence). V was trimmed by 5 bases and J by 4 bases, leaving 11 bases between them. The CDR3 has 12 residues. DNA for the CDR3: TGCAGTGCTGATCAGGGGAGCACTGAAGCTTTCTTT. The encoded protein is CSADQGSTEAFF.

Concerning this clonotype itself: One end of the junction does not line up with germline, which may come from a read error. The chain joins TRBV20-1 to TRBJ2-7; possible D gene TRBD2, 6 bases. The V gene's germline CDR1 is DFQATT and CDR2 SNEGSKA (reference sequence). This CDR3 spans 14 amino acids. CDR3 nucleotide sequence: TGCAGTGCTAGAACTTGCGGGAAGACCTACGAGCAGTATTTC. Translated, it gives CSARTCGKTYEQYF.

In regard to this clonotype: A much larger clone differs by one base, so this may be a read error. The V and J genes are TRBV6-6 and TRBJ1-5; D is uncertain. This CDR3 has 14 amino acids. CDR1 and CDR2 (germline): MNHNY, SVGAGI (reference sequence). The CDR3 loop is CTSSPPNSYQPQHF. The CDR3 bases are TGTACCAGCAGTCCCCCGAATTCGTACCAGCCCCAGCATTTT.

This clonotype was seen more than once but under ten times. V usage is TRBV7-2 and J usage is TRBJ2-1, with TRBD2 identical over 11 bases. CDR1 is SGHTA, CDR2 FQGNSA, per germline. V lost 4 bases, J lost 10 bases, and 12 bases stayed unmatched. CDR3 size: 16 residues. The CDR3 sequence is CASSSNVITSGGEQFF. CDR3 DNA sequence: TGTGCCAGCAGCTCCAACGTCATTACTAGCGGGGGCGAGCAGTTCTTC.

About this clonotype: This may be a read error: a much more frequent sequence differs by one nucleotide. V and J are TRBV20-1 and TRBJ1-6; no reliable D call. Germline CDR1 and CDR2: DFQATT and SNEGSKA (reference sequence). Trimming cost V 0 bases and J 9 bases, with 33 bases left between them. This CDR3 has 21 amino acids. CDR3 coding DNA: TGCAGTGCTAGAGATCTTCAACATCATTCGGGGTCTTCCGCCTCAGCTTCACCCCTCCACTTT. Protein sequence: CSARDLQHHSGSSASASPLHF.

This clonotype was counted ten times or more. V usage is TRBV5-1 and J usage is TRBJ2-1; 11 bases map to TRBD2. The CDR3 has 14 residues. The junction had 1 base not matched to a gene; V was cut back by 2 bases and J by 6 bases. Germline CDR1 and CDR2: SGHRS and YFSETQ. The DNA of the CDR3 is TGCGCCAGCAGCTTACTAGCGGGGGCCAATGAGCAGTTCTTC. This encodes CASSLLAGANEQFF. The whole variable domain, remainder taken from reference TRBV5-1 and TRBJ2-1, is KAGVTQTPRYLIKTRGQQVTLSCSPISGHRSVSWYQQTPGQGLQFLFEYFSETQRNKGNFPGRFSGRQFSNSRSEMNVSTLELGDSALYLCASSLLAGANEQFFGPGTRLTVL.

In its sample, this clonotype was seen many times. This sequence joins TRBV6-6 and TRBJ2-3; perhaps TRBD2 as D (6 bases). The CDR3 covers 13 residues. Trimming removed 2 bases at V and 3 bases at J, with 6 bases between. Per germline, CDR1 MNHNY and CDR2 SVGAGI (reference sequence). CDR3 DNA: TGTGCCAGCAGTTACCGGGAGACAGATACGCAGTATTTT. Translating gives CASSYRETDTQYF.

This sequence joins TRBV7-9 and TRBJ2-1; 10 bases fit TRBD2. The V segment lost 4 bases and the J segment 5 bases; nucleotides outside the gene matches: 11. CDR1 is SEHNR and CDR2 is FQNEAQ in the germline V gene (reference sequence). The CDR3 is 17 amino acids. As DNA, the CDR3 is TGTGCCAGCAGCTCCTGGGCCCAGCGGGGGGGCAACAATGAGCAGTTCTTC. Translated, it gives CASSSWAQRGGNNEQFF.

This clonotype was detected only once. One end of the junction fails to match germline, which may point to a read error. This rearrangement joins TRBV14 to TRBJ1-2; 11 bases are a match to TRBD1. The CDR3 loop spans 17 amino acids. Germline V lookup: CDR1 SGHDN, CDR2 FVKESK. DNA for the CDR3: TGTGCCAGCAGCCAGTTCCGGGACAGGGGGAAAGCGGGCGGCTACGCCTTC. Its translation: CASSQFRDRGKAGGYAF.

In its sample, this clonotype was seen many times. This chain joins TRBV4-2 and TRBJ2-5, with TRBD2 identical over 8 bases. The germline gives CDR1 LGHNA, CDR2 YNFKEQ. The CDR3 consists of 15 residues. J gave up 4 bases and V 3 bases, and 7 bases lay outside the gene matches. CDR3 sequence reads: CASSQDLAGRETQYF. The CDR3 DNA follows: TGTGCCAGCAGCCAGGACTTAGCGGGGAGAGAGACCCAGTACTTC.

This clonotype appeared a few times. This clone may be a read error of a much larger clone one base away. This chain joins TRBV12-3 or TRBV12-4 and TRBJ1-6; maybe TRBD1 (6 bases). The V gene lost 6 bases and the J gene lost 10 bases, with 16 bases spanning the gap. The CDR3 covers 14 residues. Written as DNA, the CDR3 is TGTGCCAGCAGGGAAGGGGGGCCTGAGTCACCCCTCCACTTT. It specifies CASREGGPESPLHF.